The 27 T cell receptor beta chains below come from one sample, sequenced in a study of blood T cell repertoires in COVID-19 (dated by TCRdb to about 2020). The library was generated by the immunoSEQ multiplex PCR assay. TCRdb re-hosts the immuneACCESS table, in-frame sequences only. Its copies lack some clones; in the studies checked, an unresolved V gene accounts for under half of them, and the cause for the rest is not known. A total of about 300,000 clones appear in this sample, 87% of them only once. Approximately 5.4% of the sample belongs to the ten largest clones. Sequenced input: PBMCs or T cells enriched from blood (not recorded which). These receptors were taken from a woman aged 30 to 39 who had recovered from COVID-19.

The chain recombines TRBV28 with TRBJ1-5; D possibly corresponds to TRBD1 (5 bases). Germline-derived CDR1 and CDR2 are MDHEN and SYDVKM. The V and J ends lost 5 bases and 9 bases respectively, with 14 bases between them. The CDR3 contains 13 residues. CDR3 coding DNA: TGTGCCAGCAGTGGGGACTGGGGACGGCCCCAGCATTTT. Translated, it gives CASSGDWGRPQHF.

The chain employs TRBV6-6 and TRBJ1-5, with 7 bases lining up with TRBD1. CDR3 length equals 16 residues. Germline CDR1 and CDR2: MNHNY and SVGAGI (reference sequence). V lost 5 bases, J lost 3 bases, and 10 bases stayed unmatched. The CDR3 DNA sequence: TGTGCCAGCAGTACCCCCCCCGGGACAGACAATCAGCCCCAGCATTTT. Its translation: CASSTPPGTDNQPQHF.

The chain uses TRBV4-3 and TRBJ1-2; no reliable D call. The V gene lost 0 bases and the J gene lost 4 bases, with 6 bases spanning the gap. The CDR3 contains 13 residues. Germline assignment: CDR1 LGHNA and CDR2 YSLEER. The DNA of the CDR3 is TGCGCCAGCAGCCAAGATCTCCTCTATGGCTACACCTTC. This sequence encodes CASSQDLLYGYTF.

This clone has just a few counts. The chain is built from TRBV6-5 and TRBJ2-7, with D maybe TRBD1 (6 bases). The germline V gene has CDR1 MNHEY and CDR2 SVGAGI. The CDR3 covers 13 residues. Trimming took 6 bases from V and 0 from J, leaving 9 bases between them. CDR3 in DNA: TGTGCCAGCAGGAGACAGGCCTCCTACGAGCAGTACTTC. It is translated as CASRRQASYEQYF.

The gene calls are TRBV30 and TRBJ1-1, with TRBD1 identical over 8 bases. The CDR3 loop spans 13 amino acids. V shed 7 bases, J shed 1 base, and the junction held 5 bases outside the gene matches. Germline V gene lookup returns CDR1 GTSNPN and CDR2 SVGIG (reference sequence). CDR3 sequence reads: CALETGENTEAFF. CDR3 DNA: TGTGCCTTAGAGACAGGGGAGAACACTGAAGCTTTCTTT.

The rearrangement uses TRBV7-9 and TRBJ1-2; a possible D gene is TRBD1 (5 bases). The CDR3 extends over 15 amino acids. CDR1 is SEHNR and CDR2 is FQNEAQ in the germline V gene (reference sequence). Trimming shortened V by 5 bases and J by 2 bases, and 15 bases separated the two germline ends. The CDR3 coding sequence is TGTGCCAGCAGCCCACCGGGACTTACGAACTATGGCTACACCTTC. Translating gives CASSPPGLTNYGYTF.

A single count supports this clone. The chain combines TRBV7-2 with TRBJ1-6, with D possibly matching TRBD1 (5 bases). Trimming removed 5 bases at V and 10 bases at J, with 18 bases between. The germline gives CDR1 SGHTA, CDR2 FQGNSA. The CDR3 consists of 15 residues. The chain's CDR3 is CASSRDGGGVSPLHF. Written as DNA, the CDR3 is TGTGCCAGCAGCCGTGACGGGGGTGGGGTCTCACCCCTCCACTTT.

The chain employs TRBV18 and TRBJ2-5; the D gene is possibly TRBD1 (6 bases). The V gene's germline CDR1 is KGHSH and CDR2 LQKENI. This CDR3 is built from 15 residues. The V end was cut by 2 bases, the J end by 8 bases, with 18 bases between. The CDR3 here is CASSPGEQGRGTQYF. In nucleotides, the CDR3 is TGTGCCAGCTCACCAGGGGAACAGGGTCGGGGTACCCAGTACTTC. Variable domain in full (rest from reference TRBV18 and TRBJ2-5): NAGVMQNPRHLVRRRGQEARLRCSPMKGHSHVYWYRQLPEEGLKFMVYLQKENIIDESGMPKERFSAEFPKEGPSILRIQQVVRGDSAAYFCASSPGEQGRGTQYFGPGTRLLVL.

This clone was observed a few times. The sample has other DNA sequences that encode this CDR3 too. The chain joins TRBV9 to TRBJ1-6, with 11 bases aligning to TRBD1. In germline, CDR1 is SGDLS, CDR2 YYNGEE. The CDR3 loop spans 18 amino acids. The V and J ends lost 3 bases and 0 bases, in that order; junction bases with no gene match: 5. CDR3 region: CASSEGQGASSYNSPLHF. The DNA of the CDR3 is TGTGCCAGCAGCGAAGGACAGGGGGCGAGCTCCTATAATTCACCCCTCCACTTT.

The chain is built from TRBV5-5 and TRBJ1-1; D is unresolved. V was trimmed by 6 bases and J by 3 bases, leaving 12 bases between them. The V gene's germline CDR1 is SGHKS and CDR2 YYEKEE (reference sequence). CDR3 length: 13 residues. CDR3 nucleotide sequence: TGTGCCAGCACCGGGGAAGGTGACACTGAAGCTTTCTTT. Protein sequence: CASTGEGDTEAFF. The full variable domain, its missing parts supplied by reference TRBV5-5 and TRBJ1-1, is DAGVTQSPTHLIKTRGQQVTLRCSPISGHKSVSWYQQVLGQGPQFIFQYYEKEERGRGNFPDRFSARQFPNYSSELNVNALLLGDSALYLCASTGEGDTEAFFGQGTRLTVV.

The chain employs TRBV7-8 and TRBJ1-3; D unclear. Germline CDR1 reads SGHVS; CDR2 reads FQNEAQ. This CDR3 has 19 residues. V was pared by 5 bases and J by 0 bases, with 23 bases between. The CDR3 DNA reads TGTGCCAGCAGCGCTCGCGGGCGGGCAGCAACAATCTCTGGAAACACCATATATTTT. It yields the protein CASSARGRAATISGNTIYF. The full variable domain, with the rest looked up from reference TRBV7-8 and TRBJ1-3, is GAGVSQSPRYKVAKRGQDVALRCDPISGHVSLFWYQQALGQGPEFLTYFQNEAQLDKSGLPSDRFFAERPEGSVSTLKIQRTQQEDSAVYLCASSARGRAATISGNTIYFGEGSWLTVV.

The V call is TRBV18, the J call TRBJ1-2, with a weak D call TRBD1 (6 bases). V was clipped by 3 bases and J by 4 bases, with 12 bases between them. Germline assignment: CDR1 KGHSH and CDR2 LQKENI. The CDR3 is made up of 14 amino acids. The CDR3 DNA sequence: TGTGCCAGCTCACCGTCAGGGACACTCTATGGCTACACCTTC. Its protein is CASSPSGTLYGYTF.

The genes are TRBV19 and TRBJ1-1; a possible D gene is TRBD1 (5 bases). The germline V and J ends were trimmed by 10 bases and 3 bases, with 21 bases remaining between them. Germline loops: CDR1 LNHDA, CDR2 SQIVND (reference sequence). The CDR3 runs 15 residues. CDR3 residues: CAISYRGRGDTEAFF. The CDR3 nucleotides are TGTGCCATTTCATACAGAGGGAGGGGTGACACTGAAGCTTTCTTT. The whole variable domain, filled in from reference TRBV19 and TRBJ1-1, reads DGGITQSPKYLFRKEGQNVTLSCEQNLNHDAMYWYRQDPGQGLRLIYYSQIVNDFQKGDIAEGYSVSREKKESFPLTVTSAQKNPTAFYLCAISYRGRGDTEAFFGQGTRLTVV.

This clone was found a few times. This chain uses TRBV6-5 with TRBJ2-7, with 7 bases aligning to TRBD1. Losses at the gene ends were 6 bases for V and 6 bases for J; bases not matched to a gene: 8. This CDR3 has 13 amino acids. Per the germline V gene, CDR1 is MNHEY and CDR2 is SVGAGI. CDR3 residues: CASRTGTVAEQYF. DNA of the CDR3: TGTGCCAGCAGAACCGGGACAGTCGCCGAGCAGTACTTC.

This sequence joins TRBV4-2 and TRBJ1-6; D ambiguous. The V gene's germline CDR1 is LGHNA and CDR2 YNFKEQ. The germline V and J ends were trimmed by 0 bases and 0 bases, with 9 bases remaining between them. The CDR3 loop spans 17 amino acids. The CDR3 sequence: CASSQEAGSSYNSPLHF. As DNA, the CDR3 is TGTGCCAGCAGCCAAGAGGCCGGGAGCTCCTATAATTCACCCCTCCACTTT.

This chain uses TRBV30 with TRBJ1-5; D remains unclear. The V and J ends lost 0 bases and 4 bases respectively, with 10 bases between them. The CDR3 has 14 amino acids. The germline CDR1 and CDR2 sequences are GTSNPN and SVGIG (reference sequence). The CDR3 loop reads CAWSVMGGNQPQHF. Written as DNA, the CDR3 is TGTGCCTGGAGTGTAATGGGCGGGAATCAGCCCCAGCATTTT.

The chain uses TRBV3-1 (or the pseudogene TRBV3-2) and TRBJ2-2, with D possibly being TRBD1 (6 bases). The CDR3 covers 15 residues. Germline V gene data show CDR1 as LGHDT and CDR2 as YNNKEL (reference sequence). Trimming left V 4 bases short and J 7 bases short, with 16 bases between. The CDR3 DNA follows: TGTGCCAGCAGCCCCACGGTGGGGGCAGGCGGGGAGCTGTTTTTT. Amino acids: CASSPTVGAGGELFF.

V usage is TRBV9 and J usage is TRBJ1-1; the D gene is possibly TRBD1 (5 bases). This CDR3 contains 15 residues. The germline gives CDR1 SGDLS, CDR2 YYNGEE. Trimming cost V 0 bases and J 3 bases, with 12 bases left between them. The DNA of the CDR3 is TGTGCCAGCAGCGTAGAGGGGCGGCCGGACACTGAAGCTTTCTTT. Translating gives CASSVEGRPDTEAFF.

The genes are TRBV14 and TRBJ1-6, with D possibly TRBD1 on 6 matching bases. CDR3 length: 20 residues. The V gene lost 0 bases and the J gene lost 4 bases, with 22 bases spanning the gap. Germline loops: CDR1 SGHDN, CDR2 FVKESK. Written as DNA, the CDR3 is TGTGCCAGCAGCCAAGATAGAGGTTCGGCGGACAGTGTTTATAATTCACCCCTCCACTTT. Encoded protein: CASSQDRGSADSVYNSPLHF.

V gene TRBV10-3 combines with J gene TRBJ2-2; 12 nucleotides match TRBD2. The CDR3 has 14 amino acids. Germline V gives CDR1 ENHRY, CDR2 SYGVKD. V lost 10 bases and J lost 6; bases outside the gene matches: 6. CDR3 nucleotide sequence: TGTGCCAGCCAACTAGCGGGGGGCTCCGGGGAGCTGTTTTTT. Its protein product is CASQLAGGSGELFF.

The CDR3: CAWTPKGATNEKLFF. CDR3 bases: TGTGCCTGGACCCCCAAGGGGGCAACTAATGAAAAACTGTTTTTT. The chain recombines TRBV30 with TRBJ1-4; weak D call: TRBD1 (6 bases). This CDR3 contains 15 residues. Trimming stripped 4 bases from V and 0 bases from J, with 12 bases between. The germline V gene has CDR1 GTSNPN and CDR2 SVGIG (reference sequence).

CDR3 region: CASSQGVGGYGYTF. The CDR3 bases are TGTGCCAGCAGCCAGGGCGTTGGTGGCTATGGCTACACCTTC. The chain couples TRBV3-1 (or the pseudogene TRBV3-2) to TRBJ1-2, with no clear D. V was pared by 3 bases and J by 4 bases, with 12 bases between. In germline, CDR1 is LGHDT, CDR2 YNNKEL (reference sequence). The CDR3 totals 14 residues.

To note about this clone: At one of its ends the junction is not consistent with the germline gene, which may arise from a read error. The chain employs TRBV7-7 and TRBJ2-2; perhaps TRBD2 as D (6 bases). Per germline, CDR1 SSHAT and CDR2 FNYEAQ (reference sequence). The CDR3 length is 15 residues. CDR3 in amino acids: CASSESLGGAGELFF. The CDR3 coding sequence is TGTGCTAGCAGCGAATCCCTCGGGGGTGCCGGGGAGCTGTTTTTT.

This clone was seen more than once but under ten times. The V and J genes are TRBV19 and TRBJ1-5, with unresolved D. CDR1 is LNHDA, CDR2 SQIVND, per germline (reference sequence). This CDR3 region has 15 residues. V was clipped by 2 bases and J by 4 bases, with 12 bases between them. CDR3 residues: CASSIIWSVNQPQHF. The CDR3 nucleotides are TGTGCCAGTAGTATAATTTGGTCAGTTAATCAGCCCCAGCATTTT.

The chain joins TRBV5-1 to TRBJ1-2, with D perhaps TRBD1 (5 bases). The CDR3 extends over 17 amino acids. CDR1 and CDR2 (germline): SGHRS, YFSETQ. V lost 4 bases, J lost 4 bases, and 23 bases lay in between. CDR3 in amino acids: CASSPDSYPSRVYGYTF. The CDR3 DNA reads TGCGCCAGCAGCCCTGACAGTTACCCTTCTCGGGTCTATGGCTACACCTTC.

In this sample, this clone turned up a few times. The V and J genes are TRBV6-2 or TRBV6-3 and TRBJ1-2; 7 nucleotides line up with TRBD1. Germline CDR1 is MNHEY and CDR2 is SVGEGT. With 7 bases clipped from V and 3 bases from J, the junction kept 5 bases outside the gene matches. The CDR3 is made up of 13 amino acids. The CDR3 DNA is TGTGCCAGCACCCCGGGGACAGACTATGGCTACACCTTC. It translates to CASTPGTDYGYTF.

The chain uses TRBV2 and TRBJ1-5, with 7 bases identical to TRBD1. There are 15 residues in the CDR3. V lost 4 bases and J lost 5; bases outside the gene matches: 8. Germline CDR1 and CDR2: SNHLY and FYNNEI. This chain's CDR3 is CASSVTGDLDQPQHF. CDR3 DNA sequence: TGTGCCAGCAGTGTAACAGGGGATTTGGATCAGCCCCAGCATTTT.